These 24 T cell receptor beta chains were sequenced from one sample in a study of shared T cell receptors in the human thymus. Assay: immunoSEQ multiplex PCR; the TCRdb copy retains only in-frame clones and omits some. The sample holds 720,000 or so clones, 70% to 90% seen once. The sample also formed part of further work on human thymus T cells.

The sequencing sample was made of thymocytes. These receptors were collected from a girl under three years old with a congenital heart defect.

This clone was detected only a few times. The chain couples TRBV18 to TRBJ1-1; 11 bases are a match to TRBD1. The CDR3 contains 14 residues. CDR1 KGHSH and CDR2 LQKENI come from the germline V gene. V lost 3 bases to trimming and J lost 4 bases; unmatched junction nucleotides: 1. The CDR3 coding sequence is TGTGCCAGCTCACCGGGACAGGGGGGCACTGAAGCTTTCTTT. This sequence encodes CASSPGQGGTEAFF. Full variable domain (missing parts from reference TRBV18 and TRBJ1-1): NAGVMQNPRHLVRRRGQEARLRCSPMKGHSHVYWYRQLPEEGLKFMVYLQKENIIDESGMPKERFSAEFPKEGPSILRIQQVVRGDSAAYFCASSPGQGGTEAFFGQGTRLTVV.

V and J are TRBV25-1 and TRBJ1-1; a possible D gene is TRBD1 (5 bases). This CDR3 is built from 15 residues. The V gene's germline CDR1 is MGHDK and CDR2 SYGVNS. Trimming took 1 base from V and 1 from J, leaving 10 bases between them. CDR3 sequence: CASSESWGENTEAFF. The CDR3, as DNA: TGTGCCAGCAGTGAATCCTGGGGGGAGAACACTGAAGCTTTCTTT.

This chain links TRBV7-9 with TRBJ1-1, with D uncertain. The CDR3 totals 13 residues. Germline assignment: CDR1 SEHNR and CDR2 FQNEAQ (reference sequence). Trimming left V 0 bases short and J 5 bases short, with 7 bases between. CDR3 sequence (DNA): TGTGCCAGCAGCTTAGCGACGGGAACTGAAGCTTTCTTT. Its protein product is CASSLATGTEAFF.

The rearrangement uses TRBV5-1 and TRBJ2-5, with a weak D call TRBD1 (5 bases). CDR3 length: 16 amino acids. Per the germline V gene, CDR1 is SGHRS and CDR2 is YFSETQ. Trimming left V 0 bases short and J 5 bases short, with 17 bases between. The CDR3 here is CASSLANHRRRETQYF. Written as DNA, the CDR3 is TGCGCCAGCAGCTTGGCCAATCACAGGAGAAGGGAGACCCAGTACTTC.

The V call is TRBV9, the J call TRBJ1-1, with no clear D. Germline-derived CDR1 and CDR2 are SGDLS and YYNGEE. Trimming stripped 4 bases from V and 5 bases from J, with 12 bases between. CDR3 length: 13 residues. Written as DNA, the CDR3 is TGTGCCAGCAGCTCCATGGCGGGGACTGAAGCTTTCTTT. The encoded protein is CASSSMAGTEAFF.

There are a few counts of this clone. The J gene is TRBJ1-2, the V gene TRBV5-4; D might be TRBD1 (5 bases). CDR1 and CDR2 (germline): SGHNT, YYREEE (reference sequence). The V end was cut by 1 base, the J end by 5 bases, with 12 bases between. The CDR3 sequence is 14 residues long. The CDR3, as DNA: TGTGCCAGCAGCTTGTGGGGGGAACGGTATGGCTACACCTTC. Its translation is CASSLWGERYGYTF.

This chain links TRBV11-2 with TRBJ1-2; 9 bases agree with TRBD1. There are 15 residues in the CDR3. With V trimmed by 5 bases and J by 5 bases, 9 bases remained unmatched. Germline-derived CDR1 and CDR2 are SGHAT and FQNNGV. CDR3 protein: CASSPGQGGWYGYTF. The CDR3 DNA follows: TGTGCCAGCAGCCCGGGACAGGGTGGCTGGTATGGCTACACCTTC. The whole variable domain, filled in from reference TRBV11-2 and TRBJ1-2, reads EAGVAQSPRYKIIEKRQSVAFWCNPISGHATLYWYQQILGQGPKLLIQFQNNGVVDDSQLPKDRFSAERLKGVDSTLKIQPAKLEDSAVYLCASSPGQGGWYGYTFGSGTRLTVV.

The chain is built from TRBV27 and TRBJ1-6, with 10 bases matching TRBD1. V was clipped by 0 bases and J by 12 bases; unmatched bases: 8. The CDR3 sequence is 16 residues long. Germline V gives CDR1 MNHEY, CDR2 SMNVEV (reference sequence). The CDR3 nucleotides are TGTGCCAGCAGTTTATCGCCGGGACAGGGGCCGGGACCCCTCCACTTT. Translation gives CASSLSPGQGPGPLHF.

The V call is TRBV10-1, the J call TRBJ1-6; 7 bases fit TRBD1. This CDR3 is 14 amino acids long. V lost 9 bases and J lost 3; bases outside the gene matches: 5. Germline loops: CDR1 WNHNN, CDR2 SYGVQD (reference sequence). The CDR3 spells CARPGGFYNSPLHF. CDR3 sequence (DNA): TGCGCCAGGCCAGGGGGATTCTATAATTCACCCCTCCACTTT.

This chain joins TRBV10-1 and TRBJ2-2; no definite D call. V was cut by 8 bases and J by 4 bases, with 8 bases left in between. The germline CDR1 and CDR2 sequences are WNHNN and SYGVQD (reference sequence). CDR3 size: 12 residues. CDR3 bases: TGCGCCAGCCAGGCGCTCACCGGGGAGCTGTTTTTT. The encoded protein is CASQALTGELFF.

This clone was seen more than once but under ten times. The chain combines TRBV19 with TRBJ2-2; TRBD1 aligns across 12 bases. The CDR3 has 17 amino acids. Losses at the gene ends were 3 bases for V and 8 bases for J; bases not matched to a gene: 10. Germline V gene data show CDR1 as LNHDA and CDR2 as SQIVND (reference sequence). The DNA of the CDR3 is TGTGCCAGTAGTATTTCCTCCGGGACAGGGGGCAAGGGGGAGCTGTTTTTT. Translating it yields CASSISSGTGGKGELFF. The variable domain in full, with the rest retrieved from reference TRBV19 and TRBJ2-2, is DGGITQSPKYLFRKEGQNVTLSCEQNLNHDAMYWYRQDPGQGLRLIYYSQIVNDFQKGDIAEGYSVSREKKESFPLTVTSAQKNPTAFYLCASSISSGTGGKGELFFGEGSRLTVL.

The chain recombines TRBV29-1 with TRBJ1-2; D uncertain. Germline-derived CDR1 and CDR2 are SQVTM and ANQGSEA. The V gene lost 4 bases and the J gene lost 4 bases, with 13 bases spanning the gap. The CDR3 is 13 amino acids. CDR3 nucleotide sequence: TGCAGCGTTGTGGTTACAGACCCCTATGGCTACACCTTC. Translating it yields CSVVVTDPYGYTF.

The V gene is TRBV27, the J gene TRBJ2-1; 8 bases align to TRBD1. The V segment lost 6 bases and the J segment 9 bases; nucleotides outside the gene matches: 19. There are 17 residues in the CDR3. The germline V gene encodes CDR1 MNHEY and CDR2 SMNVEV (reference sequence). CDR3 protein: CASSPRSDREVSSEQFF. CDR3 nucleotides: TGTGCCAGCAGCCCAAGATCGGACAGGGAGGTGAGCAGTGAGCAGTTCTTC.

The V gene is TRBV15, the J gene TRBJ2-2; the D gene is possibly TRBD2 (5 bases). The CDR3 sequence is 16 residues long. From germline, CDR1 is LNHNV and CDR2 YYDKDF (reference sequence). V lost 4 bases and J lost 6, with 18 bases in between. The CDR3 spells CATSTSLDEGPGELFF. The CDR3 bases are TGTGCCACCAGCACATCCCTCGACGAGGGTCCCGGGGAGCTGTTTTTT.

In regard to this clone: One junction end does not reproduce the germline sequence, and a read error may be involved. The rearrangement joins TRBV29-1 to TRBJ2-2; no reliable D call. The germline V gene encodes CDR1 SQVTM and CDR2 ANQGSEA. The CDR3 runs to 13 residues. DNA for the CDR3: TGCAGCCCTCGACAAGAGAACGCCGGGGAGCTGTTTTTT. The encoded protein is CSPRQENAGELFF.

This chain connects TRBV19 to TRBJ2-1; perhaps TRBD2 as D (5 bases). V was shortened by 3 bases and J by 0 bases, with 18 bases between the two germline ends. The CDR3 spans 18 residues. Germline assignment: CDR1 LNHDA and CDR2 SQIVND (reference sequence). The CDR3 is CASSIPRVGTSSYNEQFF. CDR3 DNA: TGTGCCAGTAGTATCCCCCGGGTTGGTACTAGCTCCTACAATGAGCAGTTCTTC.

This clone was observed a single time. The chain joins TRBV7-6 to TRBJ1-1; D perhaps matches TRBD1 (6 bases). The ends were cut back, 3 bases at V and 6 bases at J, with 20 bases in the middle. CDR3 length equals 16 residues. The V gene's germline CDR1 is SGHVS and CDR2 FNYEAQ. In nucleotides, the CDR3 is TGTGCCAGCAGCTTGTGCAGGGGCTTTCGAAGGTCTGAAGCTTTCTTT. This codes for CASSLCRGFRRSEAFF.

V is TRBV6-1 and J is TRBJ2-5; TRBD2 matches at 10 bases. V was pared by 2 bases and J by 3 bases, with 3 bases of the junction left unmatched. Germline-derived CDR1 and CDR2 are MNHNS and SASEGT. The length of the CDR3 is 15 residues. The CDR3 sequence is CASSEIAGGEETQYF. The CDR3, as DNA: TGTGCCAGCAGTGAAATAGCGGGGGGCGAAGAGACCCAGTACTTC.

The chain has TRBV10-1 and TRBJ2-1; TRBD1 aligns across 10 bases. Unmatched junction bases numbered 8, after V lost 2 bases and J lost 4 bases. The CDR3 covers 17 residues. CDR1 WNHNN and CDR2 SYGVQD come from the germline V gene (reference sequence). The CDR3 sequence is CASSEPGGDRGYNEQFF. The DNA for the CDR3 is TGCGCCAGCAGTGAGCCGGGAGGGGACAGGGGTTACAATGAGCAGTTCTTC.

The chain links TRBV5-6 to TRBJ2-5, with 8 bases lining up with TRBD2. V lost 1 base and J lost 5; bases outside the gene matches: 16. The length of the CDR3 is 18 residues. Germline V CDR1 and CDR2: SGHDT, YYEEEE. CDR3 sequence (DNA): TGTGCCAGCAGCTTGTGTATGGGCGAGACTAGCGAGGGGGAGACCCAGTACTTC. Translated: CASSLCMGETSEGETQYF.

The CDR3 spells CASSLIQGAYEQYF. The CDR3, as DNA: TGTGCCAGCAGCCTCATACAGGGGGCCTACGAGCAGTACTTC. The chain uses TRBV7-8 and TRBJ2-7; 8 nucleotides align to TRBD1. The CDR3 covers 14 residues. Looked up from germline, CDR1 is SGHVS and CDR2 is FQNEAQ. J lost 2 bases, V lost 5 bases, and 5 bases had no gene match.

The chain combines TRBV7-2 with TRBJ1-6, with TRBD1 identical over 7 bases. V shed 4 bases and J 5 bases; nucleotides not matched to a gene: 5. This CDR3 has 15 residues. Germline V gene sequence: CDR1 SGHTA, CDR2 FQGNSA. The CDR3 is CASSSTGWDNSPLHF. CDR3 nucleotides: TGTGCCAGCAGCTCGACAGGGTGGGATAATTCACCCCTCCACTTT.

In this sample, this clone turned up a few times. V is TRBV10-3 and J is TRBJ2-2; tentatively, D is TRBD1 (6 bases). Germline assignment: CDR1 ENHRY and CDR2 SYGVKD. Trimming left V 7 bases short and J 6 bases short, with 21 bases between. The length of the CDR3 is 16 residues. In nucleotides, the CDR3 is TGTGCCATCAATTACCAGGGGCTCTCACCCGCCGGGGAGCTGTTTTTT. This encodes CAINYQGLSPAGELFF.

V usage is TRBV4-3 and J usage is TRBJ1-6; 7 nucleotides align to TRBD1. The CDR3 extends over 17 amino acids. Losses at the gene ends were 0 bases for V and 7 bases for J; bases not matched to a gene: 9. CDR1 and CDR2 from the germline V gene are LGHNA and YSLEER. The CDR3 coding sequence is TGCGCCAGCAGCCAAGATCGTAGGAACAGGGGAAATTCACCCCTCCACTTT. It translates to CASSQDRRNRGNSPLHF.